A single sample gave rise to the 11 T cell receptor beta chains below, sequenced in a study of Tregs in tolerant kidney transplant recipients. The table came from immunoSEQ multiplex PCR; TCRdb's copy has only in-frame clones and leaves some out. This sample has about 8,300 clones; nearly 35% occur once, and the top ten carry roughly 5%. No antigen has been identified for these receptors. After more than five days with irradiated graft donor PBMCs, CFSE-labeled recipient PBMCs were FACS-sorted. This sample comprised CD8+ T cells from blood cultured with allogeneic cells, obtained before the transplant. All receptors derive from a human patient who received a combined kidney and bone marrow transplant.

The genes are TRBV13 and TRBJ2-3, with D unresolved. This CDR3 comprises 15 residues. Trimming removed 3 bases from V and 2 bases from J, with 12 bases in between. Germline assignment: CDR1 PRHDT and CDR2 FYEKMQ (reference sequence). The CDR3 nucleotides read TGTGCCAGCAGCTTTCTATCCAGGATCACAGATACGCAGTATTTT. Residues: CASSFLSRITDTQYF. The full variable domain, completed using reference TRBV13 and TRBJ2-3, is AAGVIQSPRHLIKEKRETATLKCYPIPRHDTVYWYQQGPGQDPQFLISFYEKMQSDKGSIPDRFSAQQFSDYHSELNMSSLELGDSALYFCASSFLSRITDTQYFGPGTRLTVL.

This clone is labeled medium-sized. The chain combines TRBV18 with TRBJ1-1; TRBD1 matches at 10 bases. The V gene's germline CDR1 is KGHSH and CDR2 LQKENI. The CDR3 runs to 14 residues. The junction had 3 bases not matched to a gene; V was cut back by 3 bases and J by 5 bases. CDR3 bases: TGTGCCAGCTCACCTCCGGGACAGGGGACTGAAGCTTTCTTT. Translated: CASSPPGQGTEAFF.

This clone is medium-sized by share. The genes are TRBV7-9 and TRBJ1-4, with TRBD1 matching 9 bases. The ends lost 4 bases at V and 6 bases at J; junction bases unmatched: 3. Germline V gives CDR1 SEHNR, CDR2 FQNEAQ (reference sequence). The CDR3 runs to 14 residues. CDR3 coding DNA: TGTGCCAGCAGCTCCGGGACAGGGTATGAAAAACTGTTTTTT. Residues: CASSSGTGYEKLFF.

This chain connects TRBV7-3 to TRBJ1-4; 10 bases line up with TRBD1. There are 15 residues in the CDR3. Germline V lookup: CDR1 SGHTA, CDR2 FQGTGA. With 1 base clipped from V and 7 bases from J, the junction kept 3 bases outside the gene matches. DNA for the CDR3: TGTGCCAGCAGCTTAAGGGACAGGGGCATTGAAAAACTGTTTTTT. It encodes CASSLRDRGIEKLFF.

The chain is built from TRBV2 and TRBJ1-5; TRBD1 matches at 8 bases. Germline V gene sequence: CDR1 SNHLY, CDR2 FYNNEI. The J segment lost 2 bases and the V segment lost 6 bases, leaving 3 bases of the junction unmatched. This CDR3 is built from 14 residues. The CDR3 sequence is CASSETGGNQPQHF. The CDR3 nucleotides read TGTGCCAGCAGCGAGACAGGGGGCAATCAGCCCCAGCATTTT.

In this sample, this clone turned up a few times. This CDR3 is also generated by other DNA sequences in the sample. The chain joins TRBV21-1 to TRBJ1-6; the listed D gene, TRBD1, was not tested against the DNA. TRBV21-1 is designated a pseudogene. The CDR3 is 15 residues long. CDR3 region: CASSKGQGSNSPLHF. CDR3 in DNA: TGTGCCAGCAGCAAAGGACAGGGTTCTAATTCACCCCTCCACTTT.

The rearrangement uses TRBV27 and TRBJ2-2; 7 nucleotides agree with TRBD1. Trimming removed 6 bases from V and 7 bases from J; junction bases left unmatched: 8. The CDR3 extends over 14 amino acids. Germline loops: CDR1 MNHEY, CDR2 SMNVEV (reference sequence). In DNA, the CDR3 is TGTGCCAGCAGATCTACAGGGGCCTTCGGGGAGCTGTTTTTT. Amino acid sequence: CASRSTGAFGELFF.

This clone was detected only a few times. This rearrangement joins TRBV14 to TRBJ2-1; 7 bases are a match to TRBD2. Per germline, CDR1 SGHDN and CDR2 FVKESK. Trimming at V came to 4 bases and at J to 6 bases, leaving 6 bases not matched to a gene. This CDR3 comprises 14 residues. CDR3 residues: CASSPRDYSNEQFF. In DNA form, the CDR3 reads TGTGCCAGCAGCCCGCGGGACTATTCCAATGAGCAGTTCTTC.

The chain joins TRBV29-1 to TRBJ1-1; 9 bases match TRBD1. The trim removed 7 bases at V and 5 bases at J, leaving 11 bases unmatched. This CDR3 region has 14 residues. The V gene's germline CDR1 is SQVTM and CDR2 ANQGSEA. The CDR3 DNA reads as TGCAGCGAAGTTACCACAGGGGGCGTTACTGAAGCTTTCTTT. Its translation: CSEVTTGGVTEAFF.

The chain links TRBV12-5 to TRBJ2-1; a possible D gene is TRBD1 (5 bases). This CDR3 has 13 residues. Trimming stripped 3 bases from V and 9 bases from J, with 12 bases between. CDR1 is LGHNT, CDR2 FRNRAP, per germline. CDR3 DNA: TGTGCTAGTGGTTTATTCAGGGTCCCTGAGCAGTTCTTC. The encoded protein is CASGLFRVPEQFF. The variable domain in full, with the rest retrieved from reference TRBV12-5 and TRBJ2-1, is DARVTQTPRHKVTEMGQEVTMRCQPILGHNTVFWYRQTMMQGLELLAYFRNRAPLDDSGMPKDRFSAEMPDATLATLKIQPSEPRDSAVYFCASGLFRVPEQFFGPGTRLTVL.

This chain joins TRBV7-3 and TRBJ2-7; D ambiguous. The CDR3 contains 12 residues. The V end was cut by 3 bases, the J end by 2 bases, with 5 bases between. Germline CDR1 reads SGHTA; CDR2 reads FQGTGA. As DNA, the CDR3 is TGTGCCAGCAGCTTTACTACCTACGAGCAGTACTTC. Translated: CASSFTTYEQYF.